Listed here is a single T cell receptor (beta chain). Its antigen is undetermined. The sample originates from a study of T cell clonotyping in hematopoietic cell transplantation. Study details: Recipient samples before transplant were obtained post-cytoreduction. Whole-study findings and limits: Cells were unsorted, so CD4 and CD8 contributions were not separated. Higher Inverse Simpson Index values in graft donor and pretransplant recipient predicted broader posttransplant TCR diversity.

Here immunoSEQ multiplex PCR was the method, and the copy in TCRdb shows in-frame clones only, minus some. The sample shows 65,000 to 80,000 clones, almost 97% of them seen only once. The time point is: recipient sample about 28 days before transplant, after cytoreduction. The sequence derives from a woman aged 45-65 years with acute myeloid leukemia. Some clones in this sample may be carry-over from other donors' samples. Sequencing used peripheral blood mononuclear cells, obtained before stem cell transplant.

The CDR3 DNA follows: TGTGCCAGCAGTTTAGTACGGGAGTTCCCCTACGAGCAGTACTTC. It encodes CASSLVREFPYEQYF. This chain connects TRBV28 to TRBJ2-7; tentatively, D is TRBD2 (6 bases). Germline V gives CDR1 MDHEN, CDR2 SYDVKM. The V end was cut by 2 bases, the J end by 2 bases, with 13 bases between. The CDR3 is 15 amino acids.